This T cell receptor (beta chain) was sequenced for a study of OX40 agonist ivuxolimab in advanced cancers. About the full investigation: Ivuxolimab was an agonistic, fully human IgG2 monoclonal antibody directed against OX40 (CD134), a costimulatory receptor. Intravenous ivuxolimab was administered to patients every 2 weeks at six dose levels: 0.01, 0.1, 0.3, 1.5, 3 and 10 mg/kg. Of the roughly 54 dose-escalation patients, hepatocellular carcinoma was present in around 20, melanoma in around 15, renal cell carcinoma in 9 and head and neck cancer in 9. In the dose-escalation cohort, more than 75% of patients were male, and the mean age was approximately 64 years, with a range of 23 to 79. Patients were allowed to have had prior anti-PD-1, anti-PD-L1 or anti-CTLA-4 therapy, and 40% of the dose-escalation patients had previously received checkpoint inhibitors. Partial responses were achieved by three dose-escalation patients, of whom one had hepatocellular carcinoma and two had cutaneous melanoma. Peripheral TCRbeta sequencing was intended to test whether TCR sequence diversity was altered and clonal T-cell expansion was caused by ivuxolimab. The monotherapy dose-escalation portion (N ≈ 50 patients) of the phase I ivuxolimab trial is reported in the paper.

Points the paper makes about the study in general: Which antigens the clonally expanded peripheral T cells were specific for was not determined. On average, CD8+ T cells showed more expanded clones than CD4+ T cells after ivuxolimab. Low levels of normalized T-cell clonal expansion were also shown by some nonresponding patients. At doses of 0.1 to 3.0 mg/kg, clonal expansion of both CD4+ and CD8+ blood T cells was observed from baseline to week 6. In the 0.1-3.0 mg/kg groups, partial responders had among the lowest normalized peripheral clonal expansion, particularly in CD8+ T cells.

This clone came up a few times. Its antigen is still unknown. Nothing much larger sits one base from this clone, and base qualities are not available. Taken from the germline V gene, the CDR1 and CDR2 loops are SGHTA and FQGNSA. Trimming removed 4 bases from V and 1 base from J; the gene matches leave 3 bases unexplained. There are 15 amino acids in the CDR3, from cysteine to phenylalanine inclusive. Only CDR3 DNA remains: 45 bases, in frame from the first base. The trial excluded patients who had a history of autoimmune disease or who were on systemic immunosuppression. Peripheral blood for TCR sequencing was drawn from every dose cohort at baseline, at cycle 4 day 1 and at cycle 7 day 1. Samples came from an open-label, multicenter, first-in-human phase I dose-escalation trial of ivuxolimab. Adults with locally advanced or metastatic melanoma, renal cell carcinoma, hepatocellular carcinoma or head and neck squamous cell carcinoma were enrolled in the trial. Before TCR sequencing, CD4+ T cells and CD8+ T cells from peripheral blood were sorted into separate populations.

Genomic DNA was extracted from sorted cells for sequencing of the TCRbeta CDR3 region. TCRbeta CDR3 regions were sequenced using the immunoSEQ Assay. The clones in this table, taken by TCRdb from immuneACCESS, are in-frame only. Not every clone is retained; where verified, under half of the shortfall comes from an unresolved V gene, and the cause of the rest is unknown. For this sample the table gives roughly 80,000 clones, of which 80% to 90% were detected only once. Clones ranked in the top ten supply approximately 1.9% of the sample. Here the sequenced sample was CD4+ or CD8+ T cells sorted from blood, taken in a trial of the OX40 agonist ivuxolimab. The TCR originated in an adult with an advanced solid tumor such as melanoma, head and neck, liver or kidney cancer. Rearrangement joined TRBV7-2 to TRBJ2-2, with 7 bases matching TRBD1. The DNA sequence follows: TGTGCCAGCAGCTCACAGGGGCAGAACACCGGGGAGCTGTTTTTT. Translation gives CASSSQGQNTGELFF. Reference TRBV7-2 and TRBJ2-2 genes cover what lies past the CDR3, so the full variable domain is GAGVSQSPSNKVTEKGKDVELRCDPISGHTALYWYRQSLGQGLEFLIYFQGNSAPDKSGLPSDRFSAERTGGSVSTLTIQRTQQEDSAVYLCASSSQGQNTGELFFGEGSRLTVL.